The 11 T cell receptor beta chains presented below share a single source sample, sequenced in a study of cytomegalovirus exposure and HLA in healthy donors. PCR involved 60 Vbeta and 13 Jbeta primers. Only in-frame clones appear in the TCRdb table, and some are missing; sequencing was by immunoSEQ multiplex PCR. In the table there are 150,000 to 200,000 clones, about two thirds of which are singletons. What was sequenced was PBMCs. The receptors derive from a woman aged 18 to 35 in good health and CMV-seropositive.

The gene calls are TRBV6-5 and TRBJ1-5; 8 nucleotides align to TRBD1. Germline V gene data show CDR1 as MNHEY and CDR2 as SVGAGI. This CDR3 has 15 amino acids. V gave up 6 bases and J gave up 4 bases; unmatched junction bases: 8. The CDR3 protein is CASSSTGQVNQPQHF. The CDR3 DNA follows: TGTGCCAGCAGCTCTACGGGACAGGTTAATCAGCCCCAGCATTTT.

This clone was seen once. The CDR3 sequence: CASRSTGGMGEQYF. The CDR3, as DNA: TGCGCCAGCAGATCGACGGGCGGGATGGGGGAGCAGTACTTC. V gene TRBV10-2 combines with J gene TRBJ2-7; tentative D call: TRBD2 (6 bases). Germline CDR1 and CDR2: WSHSY and SAAADI. The CDR3 covers 14 residues. V was shortened by 6 bases and J by 7 bases, with 19 bases between the two germline ends.

This chain joins TRBV19 and TRBJ1-5; 7 positions agree with TRBD1. Trimming at V came to 3 bases and at J to 2 bases, leaving 1 base not matched to a gene. CDR3 length: 14 amino acids. Germline CDR1 reads LNHDA; CDR2 reads SQIVND (reference sequence). The DNA of the CDR3 is TGTGCCAGTAGTATCACAGGGGGCAATCAGCCCCAGCATTTT. Encoded protein: CASSITGGNQPQHF.

The genes are TRBV5-6 and TRBJ2-7; D is uncertain. Trimming took 2 bases from V and 3 from J, leaving 21 bases between them. CDR3 length equals 17 residues. CDR1 is SGHDT, CDR2 YYEEEE, per germline. The CDR3 nucleotides read TGTGCCAGCAGCTTTACCTTCACAGCCCCGACAAGCTACGAGCAGTACTTC. It is translated as CASSFTFTAPTSYEQYF.

V gene TRBV7-8 combines with J gene TRBJ2-3; perhaps TRBD1 as D (5 bases). With 5 bases removed from V and 2 bases from J, the gap between germline ends came to 17 bases. The CDR3 loop spans 16 amino acids. From germline, CDR1 is SGHVS and CDR2 FQNEAQ. The CDR3 spells CASSKGTGMDTDTQYF. CDR3 nucleotide sequence: TGTGCCAGCAGCAAAGGAACAGGAATGGACACAGATACGCAGTATTTT.

V and J are TRBV27 and TRBJ1-5; 8 bases line up with TRBD1. J was trimmed by 6 bases and V by 5 bases; bases with no gene match: 9. From germline, CDR1 is MNHEY and CDR2 SMNVEV (reference sequence). This CDR3 has 15 residues. CDR3 sequence: CASSPGTGWGQPQHF. The CDR3 bases are TGTGCCAGCAGTCCCGGGACAGGTTGGGGTCAGCCCCAGCATTTT.

V usage is TRBV7-2 and J usage is TRBJ2-1; 11 bases align to TRBD2. Germline loops: CDR1 SGHTA, CDR2 FQGNSA. The CDR3 loop spans 15 amino acids. Trimming cost V 5 bases and J 2 bases; bases outside gene matches: 2. In DNA form, the CDR3 reads TGTGCCAGCAGCCTGGGACTAGCGGCCTACAATGAGCAGTTCTTC. Residues: CASSLGLAAYNEQFF.

The chain uses TRBV6-1 and TRBJ2-5; 12 bases fit TRBD2. Looked up from germline, CDR1 is MNHNS and CDR2 is SASEGT. The trim removed 3 bases at V and 4 bases at J, leaving 6 bases unmatched. This CDR3 comprises 16 residues. CDR3 sequence: CASSDQLAGGGETQYF. CDR3 DNA: TGTGCCAGCAGTGATCAACTAGCGGGAGGCGGAGAGACCCAGTACTTC.

V usage is TRBV7-2 and J usage is TRBJ1-2; 8 nucleotides line up with TRBD1. CDR1 and CDR2 (germline): SGHTA, FQGNSA. This CDR3 is 15 amino acids long. V shed 0 bases and J 6 bases; nucleotides not matched to a gene: 6. CDR3 coding DNA: TGTGCCAGCAGCTTAGCGGACAGGGCCCGAAATGGCTACACCTTC. This codes for CASSLADRARNGYTF.

V usage is TRBV6-5 and J usage is TRBJ1-3; D is unclear. Trimming pared 0 bases from V and 0 bases from J, leaving 9 bases between. The CDR3 totals 16 residues. CDR1 MNHEY and CDR2 SVGAGI come from the germline V gene. The CDR3 sequence is CASSYSRSNSGNTIYF. CDR3 DNA: TGTGCCAGCAGTTACTCGAGAAGCAACTCTGGAAACACCATATATTTT.

The chain links TRBV5-5 to TRBJ1-5; the D is unclear. The CDR3 totals 15 residues. Deletions cut 1 base from V and 7 bases from J, with 15 bases between. CDR1 SGHKS and CDR2 YYEKEE come from the germline V gene (reference sequence). CDR3 amino acids: CASSLSPPSGQPQHF. The CDR3 DNA reads TGTGCCAGCAGCTTGAGTCCCCCATCGGGGCAGCCCCAGCATTTT.